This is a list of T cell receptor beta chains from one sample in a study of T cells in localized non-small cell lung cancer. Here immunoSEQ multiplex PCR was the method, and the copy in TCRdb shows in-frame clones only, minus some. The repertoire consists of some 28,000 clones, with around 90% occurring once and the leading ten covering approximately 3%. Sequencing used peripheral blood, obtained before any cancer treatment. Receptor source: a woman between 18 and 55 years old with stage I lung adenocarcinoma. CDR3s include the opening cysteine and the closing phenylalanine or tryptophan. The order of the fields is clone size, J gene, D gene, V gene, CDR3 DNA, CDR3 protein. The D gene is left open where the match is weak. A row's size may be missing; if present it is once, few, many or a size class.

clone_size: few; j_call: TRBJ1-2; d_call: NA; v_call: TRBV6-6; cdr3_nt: TGTGCCAGCAGTCTTCACTGGGACCCTGGCTACACCTTC; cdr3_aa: CASSLHWDPGYTF
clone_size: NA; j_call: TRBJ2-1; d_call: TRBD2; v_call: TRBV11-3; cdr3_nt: TGTGCCAGCAGCGATCCAGCGGGATACAATGAGCAGTTCTTC; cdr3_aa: CASSDPAGYNEQFF
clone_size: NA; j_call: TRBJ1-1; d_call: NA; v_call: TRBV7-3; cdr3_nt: TGTGCCAGCAGCCTCGTGGGGGGAGGTACTGAAGCTTTCTTT; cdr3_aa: CASSLVGGGTEAFF
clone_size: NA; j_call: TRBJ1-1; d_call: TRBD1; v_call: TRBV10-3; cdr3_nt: TGTGCCATCAGTAGACAGGGAGTGAACACTGAAGCTTTCTTT; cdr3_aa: CAISRQGVNTEAFF
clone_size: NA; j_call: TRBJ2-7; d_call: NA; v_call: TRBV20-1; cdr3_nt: TGCAGTGCTCCACTAGACGAGCAGTACTTC; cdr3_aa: CSAPLDEQYF
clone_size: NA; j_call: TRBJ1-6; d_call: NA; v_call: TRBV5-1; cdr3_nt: TGCGCCAGCAGCTTGGAGGCTTCCCCAGAATCACCCCTCCACTTT; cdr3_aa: CASSLEASPESPLHF
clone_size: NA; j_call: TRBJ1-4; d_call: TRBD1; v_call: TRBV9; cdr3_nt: TGTGCCAGCAGCGTTTCAGGGACAGTTAATGAAAAACTGTTTTTT; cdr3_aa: CASSVSGTVNEKLFF
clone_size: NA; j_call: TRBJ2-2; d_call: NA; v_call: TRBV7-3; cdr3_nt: TGTGCCAGCAGCTGGATCGGGATAGGCACCGGGGAGCTGTTTTTT; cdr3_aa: CASSWIGIGTGELFF
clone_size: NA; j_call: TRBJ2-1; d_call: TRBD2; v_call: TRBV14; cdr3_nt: TGTGCCAGCAGCCAAGGGGAAATAGCGGGAGGACGCGAGCAGTTCTTC; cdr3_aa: CASSQGEIAGGREQFF
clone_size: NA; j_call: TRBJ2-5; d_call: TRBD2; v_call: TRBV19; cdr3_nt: TGTGCCAGTACCCAACGGACTAGCGGGAGAGGGGGGAAAGAGACCCAGTACTTC; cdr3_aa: CASTQRTSGRGGKETQYF
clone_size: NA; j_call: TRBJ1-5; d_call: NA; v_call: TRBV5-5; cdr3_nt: TGTGCCAGCAGCTTGGGTGATCAGCCCCAGCATTTT; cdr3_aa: CASSLGDQPQHF
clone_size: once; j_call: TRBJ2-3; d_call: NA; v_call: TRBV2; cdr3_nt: TGTGCCAGCATCCAGCAAGATACGCAGTATTTT; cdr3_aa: CASIQQDTQYF
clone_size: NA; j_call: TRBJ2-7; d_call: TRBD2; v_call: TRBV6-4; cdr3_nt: TGTGCCAGCAGAGCGGGACCGGGCTCCGAGCAGTACTTC; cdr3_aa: CASRAGPGSEQYF
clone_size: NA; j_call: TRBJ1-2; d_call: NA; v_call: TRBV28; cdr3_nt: TGTGCCAGCAGTTTATTCGCACGGGGGGGCAATGGCTACACCTTC; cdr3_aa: CASSLFARGGNGYTF
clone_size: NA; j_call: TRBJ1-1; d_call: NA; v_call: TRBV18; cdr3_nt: TGTGCCAGCTCACCACAGTCGGGGAACACTGAAGCTTTCTTT; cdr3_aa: CASSPQSGNTEAFF
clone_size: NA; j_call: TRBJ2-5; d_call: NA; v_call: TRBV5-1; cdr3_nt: TGCGCCAGCAGTCCGGAGGGGGAGACCCAGTACTTC; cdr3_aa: CASSPEGETQYF
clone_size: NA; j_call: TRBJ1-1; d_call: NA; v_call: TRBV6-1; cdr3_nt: TGTGCCAGCAGTGCCCAGGTGAACACTGAAGCTTTCTTT; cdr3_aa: CASSAQVNTEAFF
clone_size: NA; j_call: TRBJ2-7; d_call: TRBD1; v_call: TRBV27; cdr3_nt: TGTGCCAGCAGTTCCGGGACAGGGGGCTACGAGCAGTACTTC; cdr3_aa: CASSSGTGGYEQYF
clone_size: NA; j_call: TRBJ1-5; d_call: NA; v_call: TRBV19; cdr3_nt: TGTGCCTCCCGAGGTCAGGGACTTGCTAGCAATCAGCCCCAGCATTTT; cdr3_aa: CASRGQGLASNQPQHF
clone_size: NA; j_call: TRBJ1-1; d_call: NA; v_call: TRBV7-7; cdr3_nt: TGTGCTAGCAGCTTCACGGCAAACACTGAAGCTTTCTTT; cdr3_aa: CASSFTANTEAFF
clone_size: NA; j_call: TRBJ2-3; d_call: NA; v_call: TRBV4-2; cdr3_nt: TGTGCCAGCAGCCAGATGCTAGATGCGGGACTAGATACGCAGTATTTT; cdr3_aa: CASSQMLDAGLDTQYF
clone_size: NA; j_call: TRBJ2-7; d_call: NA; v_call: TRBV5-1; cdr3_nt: TGCGCCAGCAGATCCCTCGGACAGCCCTACGAGCAGTACTTC; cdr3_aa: CASRSLGQPYEQYF
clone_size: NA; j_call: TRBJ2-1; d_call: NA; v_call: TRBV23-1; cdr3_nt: TGCGCCAGCAGTCAGCCCCTGGGCAGGACCTTCTACAATGAGCAGTTCTTC; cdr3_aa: CASSQPLGRTFYNEQFF
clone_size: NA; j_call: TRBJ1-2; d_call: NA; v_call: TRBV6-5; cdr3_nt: TGTGCCAGCAGTAAGGTTTGGAGCGCTAACTATGGCTACACCTTC; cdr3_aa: CASSKVWSANYGYTF
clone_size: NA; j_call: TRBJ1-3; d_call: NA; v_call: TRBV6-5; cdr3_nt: TGTGCCAGCAAAAACGAGTGGGGAAACACCATATATTTT; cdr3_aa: CASKNEWGNTIYF
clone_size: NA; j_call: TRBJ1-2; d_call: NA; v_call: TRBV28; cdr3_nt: TGTGCCAGCAGTCTCCCTACTGTCTATGGCTACACCTTC; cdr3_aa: CASSLPTVYGYTF
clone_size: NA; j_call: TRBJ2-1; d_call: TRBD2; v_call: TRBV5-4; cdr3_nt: TGTGCCAGCAGCTTTGGCGGGAGGGGCTCCTACAATGAGCAGTTCTTC; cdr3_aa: CASSFGGRGSYNEQFF
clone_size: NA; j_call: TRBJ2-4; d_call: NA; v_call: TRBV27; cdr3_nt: TGTGCCAGCAGTTCGCAGGGCGCCCTAGGCATTCAGTACTTC; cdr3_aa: CASSSQGALGIQYF
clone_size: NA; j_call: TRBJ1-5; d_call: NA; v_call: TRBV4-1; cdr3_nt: TGCGCCAGCAGCCAAGATCGGATTCAGCCCCAGCATTTT; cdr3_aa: CASSQDRIQPQHF
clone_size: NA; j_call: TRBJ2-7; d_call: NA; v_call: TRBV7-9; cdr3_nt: TGTGCCAGCAGCTTCGGCACCAACTACGAGCAGTACTTC; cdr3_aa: CASSFGTNYEQYF
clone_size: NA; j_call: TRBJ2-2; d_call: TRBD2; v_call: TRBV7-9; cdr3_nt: TGTGCCAGCAGCCGCGATGGAGCGGGATTCACCGGGGAGCTGTTTTTT; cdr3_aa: CASSRDGAGFTGELFF
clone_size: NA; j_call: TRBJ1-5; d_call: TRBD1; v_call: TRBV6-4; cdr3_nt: TGTGCCAGCAGCAGACTAGATAACCAGGGGGGGGGCAATCAGCCCCAGCATTTT; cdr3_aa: CASSRLDNQGGGNQPQHF
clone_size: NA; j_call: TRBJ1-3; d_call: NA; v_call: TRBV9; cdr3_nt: TGTGCCAGCAGCGTAGGGAGGGGGGCCGGAAACACCATATATTTT; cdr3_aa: CASSVGRGAGNTIYF
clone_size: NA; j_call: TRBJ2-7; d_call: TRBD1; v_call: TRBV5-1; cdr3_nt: TGCGCCAGCAGCTGGGGGACAGACACAATGAGCTCCTACGAGCAGTACTTC; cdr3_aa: CASSWGTDTMSSYEQYF
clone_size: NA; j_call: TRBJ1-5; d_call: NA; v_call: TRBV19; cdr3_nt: TGTGCCAGTAACCGCGCAGGGGTCTTTCAGCCCCAGCATTTT; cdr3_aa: CASNRAGVFQPQHF
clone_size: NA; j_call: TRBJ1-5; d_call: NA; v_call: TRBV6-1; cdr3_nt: TGTGCCAGCAGGGGAGGGGGGTATAGCAATCAGCCCCAGCATTTT; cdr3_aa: CASRGGGYSNQPQHF
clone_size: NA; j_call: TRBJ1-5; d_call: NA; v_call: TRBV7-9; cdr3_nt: TGTGCCAGCAGCCGTCTCGGCAGCAATCAGCCCCAGCATTTT; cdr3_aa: CASSRLGSNQPQHF
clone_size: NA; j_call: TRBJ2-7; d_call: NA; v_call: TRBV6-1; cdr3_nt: TGTGCCAGCAGCCCTCGCCGGGACTCCTTCTACGAGCAGTACTTC; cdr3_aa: CASSPRRDSFYEQYF
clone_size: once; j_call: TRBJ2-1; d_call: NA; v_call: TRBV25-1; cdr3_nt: TGTGCCAGCAGTGAATATGGATCGGACCCCCCCTCCTACAATGAGCAGTTCTTC; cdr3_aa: CASSEYGSDPPSYNEQFF
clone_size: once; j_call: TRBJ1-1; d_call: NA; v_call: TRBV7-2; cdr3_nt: TGTGCCAGCAGCTTCGTTTCGGGAGCGGACACTGAAGCTTTCTTT; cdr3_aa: CASSFVSGADTEAFF
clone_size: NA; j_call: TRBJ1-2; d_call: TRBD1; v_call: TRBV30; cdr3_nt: TGTGCCTGGACTGAAACCCCCGACAGGGGGTACTATGGCTACACCTTC; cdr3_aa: CAWTETPDRGYYGYTF
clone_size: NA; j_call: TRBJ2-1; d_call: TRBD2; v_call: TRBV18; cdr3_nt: TGTGCCAGCTCACCGTCCGCCCGGGAGGCCAATGAGCAGTTCTTC; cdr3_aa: CASSPSAREANEQFF
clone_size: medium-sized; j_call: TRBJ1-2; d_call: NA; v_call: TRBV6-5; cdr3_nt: TGTGCCAGCAGCCCAGAGGGGTACTATGGCTACACCTTC; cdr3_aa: CASSPEGYYGYTF
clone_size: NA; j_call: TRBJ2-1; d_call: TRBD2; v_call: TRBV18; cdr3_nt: TGTGCCAGCTCACCACTGCCTAGCGGGGATTACAATGAGCAGTTCTTC; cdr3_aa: CASSPLPSGDYNEQFF
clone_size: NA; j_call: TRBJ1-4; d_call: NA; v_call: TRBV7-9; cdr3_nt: TGTGCCAGCAGCTTCCGTTCAACTAATGAAAAACTGTTTTTT; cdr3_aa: CASSFRSTNEKLFF
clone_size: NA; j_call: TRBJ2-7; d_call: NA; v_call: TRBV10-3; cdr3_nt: TGTGCCATCAGCCGTGACGGCTACGAGCAGTACTTC; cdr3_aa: CAISRDGYEQYF
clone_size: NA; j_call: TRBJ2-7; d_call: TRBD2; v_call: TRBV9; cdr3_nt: TGTGCCAGCAGCGTAGAAGGGACTAGACCCTACGAGCAGTACTTC; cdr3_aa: CASSVEGTRPYEQYF
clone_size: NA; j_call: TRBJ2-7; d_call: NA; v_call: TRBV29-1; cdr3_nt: TGCAGCGCTAGGGACGGAAACTACGAGCAGTACTTC; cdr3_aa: CSARDGNYEQYF
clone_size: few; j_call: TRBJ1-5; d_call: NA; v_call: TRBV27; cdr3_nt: TGTGCCAGCAGCGTGGGAAATCAGCCCCAGCATTTT; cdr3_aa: CASSVGNQPQHF
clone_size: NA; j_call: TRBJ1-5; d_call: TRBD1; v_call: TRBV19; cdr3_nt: TGTGCCAGTAGTCTGGACAGGGGAAGCAATCAGCCCCAGCATTTT; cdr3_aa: CASSLDRGSNQPQHF
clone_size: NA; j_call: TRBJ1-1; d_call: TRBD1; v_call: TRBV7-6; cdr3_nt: TGTGCCAGCAGCAATCAGGGGGTGAACACTGAAGCTTTCTTT; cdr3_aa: CASSNQGVNTEAFF
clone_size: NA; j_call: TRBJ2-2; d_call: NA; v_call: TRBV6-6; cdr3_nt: TGTGCCAGCAGGTGGAGGACGAACACCGGGGAGCTGTTTTTT; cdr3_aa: CASRWRTNTGELFF
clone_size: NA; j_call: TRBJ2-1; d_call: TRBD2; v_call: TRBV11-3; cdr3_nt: TGTGCCAGCAGCTTAGAAGGTTGGCTTAGGACTAGCGGGTTAGGCGAGCAGTTCTTC; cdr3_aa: CASSLEGWLRTSGLGEQFF
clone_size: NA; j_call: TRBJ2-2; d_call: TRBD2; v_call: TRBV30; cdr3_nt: TGTGCCTGGAGGCCTCCGGGACTAGCGGGAGGACGGAACACCGGGGAGCTGTTTTTT; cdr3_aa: CAWRPPGLAGGRNTGELFF
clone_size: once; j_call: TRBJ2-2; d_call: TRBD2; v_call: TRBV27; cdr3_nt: TGTGCCAGCAGTTTATCCGTCCTCCCCAGTAGCGGGAGAACGAACACCGGGGAGCTGTTTTTT; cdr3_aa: CASSLSVLPSSGRTNTGELFF
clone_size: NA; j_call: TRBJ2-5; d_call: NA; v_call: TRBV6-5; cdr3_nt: TGTGCCAGCAGTTACTCTACGCGCGAAGAGACCCAGTACTTC; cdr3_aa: CASSYSTREETQYF
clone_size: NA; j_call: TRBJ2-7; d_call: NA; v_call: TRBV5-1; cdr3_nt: TGCGCCAGCAGCTTGTTGGACGTGCCCTACGAGCAGTACTTC; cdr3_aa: CASSLLDVPYEQYF
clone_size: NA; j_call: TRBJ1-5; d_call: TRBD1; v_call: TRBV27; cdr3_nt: TGTGCCAGCAGTAAGGATCTACCGGGACAGGGTCAGCCCCAGCATTTT; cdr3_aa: CASSKDLPGQGQPQHF
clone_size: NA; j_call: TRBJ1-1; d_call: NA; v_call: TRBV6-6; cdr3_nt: TGTGCCAGCAACCCAGCCCCTTGGACTGAAGCTTTCTTT; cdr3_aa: CASNPAPWTEAFF
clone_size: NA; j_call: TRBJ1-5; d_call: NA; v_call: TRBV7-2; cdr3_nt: TGTGCCAGCAGCTTAGGAGGGAGTCGAGGTCAGCCCCAGCATTTT; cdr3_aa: CASSLGGSRGQPQHF